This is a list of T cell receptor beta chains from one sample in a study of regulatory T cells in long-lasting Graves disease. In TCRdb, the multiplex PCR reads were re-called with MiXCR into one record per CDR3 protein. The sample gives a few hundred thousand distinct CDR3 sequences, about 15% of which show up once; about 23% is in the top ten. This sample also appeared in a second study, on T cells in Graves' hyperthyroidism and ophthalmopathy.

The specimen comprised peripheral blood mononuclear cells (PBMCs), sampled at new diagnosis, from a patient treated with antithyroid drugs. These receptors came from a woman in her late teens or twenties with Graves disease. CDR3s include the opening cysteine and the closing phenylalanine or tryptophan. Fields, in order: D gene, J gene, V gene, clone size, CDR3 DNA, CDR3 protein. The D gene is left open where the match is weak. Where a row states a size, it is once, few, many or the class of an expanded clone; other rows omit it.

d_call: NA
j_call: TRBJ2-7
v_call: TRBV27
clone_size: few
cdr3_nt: TGTGCCAGCAGCTTAAGCTTCGGGACCGAGCAGTACTTC
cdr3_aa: CASSLSFGTEQYF

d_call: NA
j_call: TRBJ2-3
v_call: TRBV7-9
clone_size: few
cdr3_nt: TGTGCCAGCAGCGTGGGGACGACAGATACGCAGTATTTT
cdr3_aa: CASSVGTTDTQYF

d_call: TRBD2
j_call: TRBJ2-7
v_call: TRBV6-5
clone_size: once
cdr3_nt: TGTGCCAGCAGTTGGACTAGCGGGATTTACGAGCAGTACTTC
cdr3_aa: CASSWTSGIYEQYF

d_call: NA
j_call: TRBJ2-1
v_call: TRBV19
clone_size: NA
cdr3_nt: TGTGCCAGTAGTATAGAAGGGGTAATAGCGGAACACAGTGAGCAGTTCTTC
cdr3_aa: CASSIEGVIAEHSEQFF

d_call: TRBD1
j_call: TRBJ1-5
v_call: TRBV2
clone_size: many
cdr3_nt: TGTGCCAGCAGGGGACAGAGCAATCAGCCCCAGCATTTT
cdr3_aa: CASRGQSNQPQHF

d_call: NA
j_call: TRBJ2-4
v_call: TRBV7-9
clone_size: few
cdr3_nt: TGTGCCAGCAGCTCCTACCTAAAAAACATTCAGTACTTC
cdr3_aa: CASSSYLKNIQYF

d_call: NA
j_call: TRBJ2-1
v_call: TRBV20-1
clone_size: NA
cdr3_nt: TGCAGTGCTAGAGAAAGTGGGGGCGCGACTGATGAGCAGTTCTTC
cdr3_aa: CSARESGGATDEQFF

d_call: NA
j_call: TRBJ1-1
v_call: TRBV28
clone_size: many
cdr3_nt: TGTGCCAGCAGTACCAGGGGTTTGGGTACTGAAGCTTTCTTT
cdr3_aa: CASSTRGLGTEAFF

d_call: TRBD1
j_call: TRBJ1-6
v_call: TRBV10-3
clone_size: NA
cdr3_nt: TGTGTCATCAGCGAGGACAGGGGCGATAATTCACCCCTCCACTTT
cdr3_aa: CVISEDRGDNSPLHF

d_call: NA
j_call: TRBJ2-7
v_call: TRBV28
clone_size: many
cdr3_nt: TGTGCCAGCAGTTTAACCAACCCACAATTCGAGCAGTACTTC
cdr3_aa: CASSLTNPQFEQYF

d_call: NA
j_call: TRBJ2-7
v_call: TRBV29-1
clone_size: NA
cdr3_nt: TGCAGCGTTGTTGTAGGAGGGAAGGGTCATTCGGAGCAGTACTTC
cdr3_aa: CSVVVGGKGHSEQYF

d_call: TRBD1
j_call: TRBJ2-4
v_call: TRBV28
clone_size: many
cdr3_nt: TGTGCCAGCAGTTTATTGACAGGGGGCGGCGGTGCAGTCAAAAACATTCAGTACTTC
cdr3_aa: CASSLLTGGGGAVKNIQYF

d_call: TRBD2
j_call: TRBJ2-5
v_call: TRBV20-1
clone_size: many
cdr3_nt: TGCAGTGCCCTCGGGGGGGAGGGCCGACGAGAGACCCAGTACTTC
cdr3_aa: CSALGGEGRRETQYF

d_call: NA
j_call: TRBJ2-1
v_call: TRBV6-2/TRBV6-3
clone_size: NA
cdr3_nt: TGTGCCAGCAGTGAACAGGGTGGAGACTATGAGCAGTTCTTC
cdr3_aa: CASSEQGGDYEQFF

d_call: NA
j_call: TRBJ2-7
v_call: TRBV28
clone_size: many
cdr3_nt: TGTGCCAGCAGTTTAACGGTCAGACACTACGAGCAGTACTTC
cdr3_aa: CASSLTVRHYEQYF

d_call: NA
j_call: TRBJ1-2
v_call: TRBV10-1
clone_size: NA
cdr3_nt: TGCGCCAGCAGTGAGCAGGCAGGTTATGGCTACACCTTC
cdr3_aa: CASSEQAGYGYTF

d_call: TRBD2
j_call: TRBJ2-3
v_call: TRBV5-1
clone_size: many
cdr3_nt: TGCGCCAGCAGCCCACTAGCGGGAGGAGATACGCAGTATTTT
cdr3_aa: CASSPLAGGDTQYF

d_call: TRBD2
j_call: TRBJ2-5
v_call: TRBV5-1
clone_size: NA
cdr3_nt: TGCGCCAGCAGCTTGGCTGGAATAGCGGGAGGTCAGGAGACCCAGTACTTC
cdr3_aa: CASSLAGIAGGQETQYF

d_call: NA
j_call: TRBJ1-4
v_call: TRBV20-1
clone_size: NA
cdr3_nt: TGCAGTGGCAGGACGGCGGCTGAAAAACTGTTTTTT
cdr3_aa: CSGRTAAEKLFF

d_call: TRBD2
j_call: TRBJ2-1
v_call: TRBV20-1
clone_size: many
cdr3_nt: TGCAGTGCTAGAGAGGCGGCGGGAGATGTATACAATGAGCAGTTCTTC
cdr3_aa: CSAREAAGDVYNEQFF

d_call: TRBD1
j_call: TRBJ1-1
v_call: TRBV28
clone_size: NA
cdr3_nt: TGTGCCAGCAGTTTAACAGGGGGCCCGCACCTCGAGGCTTTCTTT
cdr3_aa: CASSLTGGPHLEAFF

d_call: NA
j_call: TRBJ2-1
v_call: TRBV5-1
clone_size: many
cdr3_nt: TGCGCCAGCAGCTTGACGGTTATGTCCTACAATGAGCAGTTCTTC
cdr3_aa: CASSLTVMSYNEQFF

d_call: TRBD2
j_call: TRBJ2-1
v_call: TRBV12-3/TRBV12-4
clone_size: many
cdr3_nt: TGTGCCAGCAGACGACCACTAGCGGGAGGCTACAATGAGCAGTTCTTC
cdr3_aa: CASRRPLAGGYNEQFF

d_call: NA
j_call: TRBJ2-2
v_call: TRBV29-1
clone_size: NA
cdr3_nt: TGCAGCGCTCGTGGGGTTTCCACCGGGGAGCTGTTTTTT
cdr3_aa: CSARGVSTGELFF

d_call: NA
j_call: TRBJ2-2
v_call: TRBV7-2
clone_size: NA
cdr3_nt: TGTGCCAGCAGCGCCCGGGGAGGAGCGAACACCGGGGAGCTGTTTTTT
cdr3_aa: CASSARGGANTGELFF

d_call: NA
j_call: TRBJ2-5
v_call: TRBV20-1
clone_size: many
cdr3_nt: TGCAGCGTACACGGGGCCGGATACGACCAAGAGACCCAGTACTTC
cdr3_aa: CSVHGAGYDQETQYF

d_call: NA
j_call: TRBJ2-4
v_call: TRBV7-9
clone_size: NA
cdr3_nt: TGTGCCAGCAGCCCCCAACCAGAGCCAAACATTCAGTACTTC
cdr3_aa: CASSPQPEPNIQYF

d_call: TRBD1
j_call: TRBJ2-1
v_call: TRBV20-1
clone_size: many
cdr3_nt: TGCAATCCCGGGACAGCCTCCTACAATGAGCAGTTCTTC
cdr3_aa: CNPGTASYNEQFF

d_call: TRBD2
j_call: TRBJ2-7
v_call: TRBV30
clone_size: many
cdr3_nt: TGTGCCTGGAGGCTAGCGGGAGGGGGGCTCTACGAGCAGTACTTC
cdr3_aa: CAWRLAGGGLYEQYF

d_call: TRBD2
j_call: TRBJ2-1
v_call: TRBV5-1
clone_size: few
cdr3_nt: TGCGCCAGCAGCTTGTGGGACTACCATGGGGATGAGCAGTTCTTC
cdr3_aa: CASSLWDYHGDEQFF

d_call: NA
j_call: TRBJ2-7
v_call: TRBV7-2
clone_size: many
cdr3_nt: TGTGCCAGCAGCTTATCCCTCCTTCTAAGGGGCGCATACGAGCAGTACTTC
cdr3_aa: CASSLSLLLRGAYEQYF

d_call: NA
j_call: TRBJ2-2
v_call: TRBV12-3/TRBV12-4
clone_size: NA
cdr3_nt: TGTGCCAGTAGTATTAAAATTGAGGACAAATACACCGGGGAGCTGTTTTTT
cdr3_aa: CASSIKIEDKYTGELFF

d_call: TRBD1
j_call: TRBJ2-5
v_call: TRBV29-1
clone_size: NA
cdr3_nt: TGCAGCGTTTCGGGAAGGACAGGCTCCAACCAAGAGACCCAGTACTTC
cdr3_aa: CSVSGRTGSNQETQYF

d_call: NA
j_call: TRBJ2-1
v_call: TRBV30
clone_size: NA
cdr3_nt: TGTGCCTGGACCAGCAAAACTGAGCAGTTCTTC
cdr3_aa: CAWTSKTEQFF

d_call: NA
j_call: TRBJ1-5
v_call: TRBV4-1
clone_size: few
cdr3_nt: TGCGCCAGCAGCCAAGATCCTTATCAGCCCCAGCATTTT
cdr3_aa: CASSQDPYQPQHF

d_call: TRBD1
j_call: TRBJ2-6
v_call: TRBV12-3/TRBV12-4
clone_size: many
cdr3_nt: TGTGCCAGCAGTCCCAGGGGGCCTGGGGCCAACGTCCTGACTTTC
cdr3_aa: CASSPRGPGANVLTF

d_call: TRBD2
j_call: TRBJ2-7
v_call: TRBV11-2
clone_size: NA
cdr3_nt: TGTGCCAGCAGCTCAAGAGGCCCCGGACTAGCCCCCTACGAGCAGTACTTC
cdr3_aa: CASSSRGPGLAPYEQYF

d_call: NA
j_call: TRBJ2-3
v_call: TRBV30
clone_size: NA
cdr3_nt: TGTGCCTGGGGGGGAACCCTTAGCACAGATACGCAGTATTTT
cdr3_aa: CAWGGTLSTDTQYF

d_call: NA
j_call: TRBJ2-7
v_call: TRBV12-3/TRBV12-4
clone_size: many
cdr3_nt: TGTGCCAGCAGTTTAATCGCTGTGGGCAGGGATTCCTACGAGCAGTACTTC
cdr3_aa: CASSLIAVGRDSYEQYF

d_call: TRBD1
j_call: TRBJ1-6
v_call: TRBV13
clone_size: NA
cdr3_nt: TGTGCCAGCAGCGCTTCAGGGGGTACGGCCCTCCACTTT
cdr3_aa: CASSASGGTALHF

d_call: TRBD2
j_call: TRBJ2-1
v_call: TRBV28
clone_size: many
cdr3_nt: TGTGCCAGCAGCCAAGCGGGAGCTGGGTACAATGAGCAGTTCTTC
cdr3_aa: CASSQAGAGYNEQFF

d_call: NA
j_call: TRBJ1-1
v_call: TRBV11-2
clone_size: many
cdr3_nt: TGTGCCAGCAGCTTGGGACTTCGGAACGGGAACACTGAAGCTTTCTTT
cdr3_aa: CASSLGLRNGNTEAFF

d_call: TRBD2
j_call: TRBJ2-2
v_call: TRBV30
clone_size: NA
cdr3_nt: TGTGCCTGGAGCGTGCGGGGAGCGGGAATCGCCGGGGAGCTGTTTTTT
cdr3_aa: CAWSVRGAGIAGELFF

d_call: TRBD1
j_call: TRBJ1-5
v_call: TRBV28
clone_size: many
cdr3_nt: TGTGCCAGCAGGCCCGGACAGGGAGATAATCAGCCCCAGCATTTT
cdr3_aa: CASRPGQGDNQPQHF

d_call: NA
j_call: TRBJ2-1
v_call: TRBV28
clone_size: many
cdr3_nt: TGTGCCAGCAGCTTATCGGGTAACAATGAGCAGTTCTTC
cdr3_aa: CASSLSGNNEQFF

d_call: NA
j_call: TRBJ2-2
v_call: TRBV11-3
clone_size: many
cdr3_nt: TGTGCCAGCAGCTTAGGTGGTGTAGCGAACACCGGGGAGCTGTTTTTT
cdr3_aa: CASSLGGVANTGELFF

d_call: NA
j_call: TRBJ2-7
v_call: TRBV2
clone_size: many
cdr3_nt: TGTGCCAGCATTCGTAGCGGCTACGAGCAGTACTTC
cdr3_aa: CASIRSGYEQYF

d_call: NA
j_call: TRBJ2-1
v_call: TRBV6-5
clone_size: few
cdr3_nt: TGTGCCAGCAGTTGGGAATTTTATGAGCAGTTCTTC
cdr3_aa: CASSWEFYEQFF

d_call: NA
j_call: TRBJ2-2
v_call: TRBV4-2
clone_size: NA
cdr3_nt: TGTGCCAGCAGCCAAGATGAGCGGAGCGGGGAGCTGTTTTTT
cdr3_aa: CASSQDERSGELFF

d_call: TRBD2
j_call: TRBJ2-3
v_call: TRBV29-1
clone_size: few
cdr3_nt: TGCAGCGTCGACGGACTAGCGGGCCTCACAGATACGCAGTATTTT
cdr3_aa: CSVDGLAGLTDTQYF

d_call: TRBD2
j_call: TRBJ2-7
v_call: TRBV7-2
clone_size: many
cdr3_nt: TGTGCCAGCAGCTTATTCTCTGGGACTAAAGACTACGAGCAGTACTTC
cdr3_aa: CASSLFSGTKDYEQYF

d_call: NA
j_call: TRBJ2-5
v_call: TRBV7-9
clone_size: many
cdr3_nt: TGTGCCAGCAGCTACCCGACAGAAGAGACCCAGTACTTC
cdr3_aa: CASSYPTEETQYF

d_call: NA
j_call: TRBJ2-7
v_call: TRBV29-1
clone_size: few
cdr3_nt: TGCAGCGTCGGGGACAGCGGGGCCTCCGAGCAGTACTTC
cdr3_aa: CSVGDSGASEQYF

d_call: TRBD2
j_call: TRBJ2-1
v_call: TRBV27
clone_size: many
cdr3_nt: TGTGCCAGCTCAAGCGGGAGTAAGGGCAATGAGCAGTTCTTC
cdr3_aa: CASSSGSKGNEQFF

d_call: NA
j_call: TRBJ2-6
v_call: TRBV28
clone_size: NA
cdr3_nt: TGTGCCAGTAGCGACTCAGGGGGGGCCAGAGGGGGGGCCAACGTCCTGACTTTC
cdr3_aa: CASSDSGGARGGANVLTF

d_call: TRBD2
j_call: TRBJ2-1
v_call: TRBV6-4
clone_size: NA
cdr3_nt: TGTGCCAGCAGTGAACTAGCGGGAGAAGGTAATGAGCAGTTCTTC
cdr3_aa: CASSELAGEGNEQFF

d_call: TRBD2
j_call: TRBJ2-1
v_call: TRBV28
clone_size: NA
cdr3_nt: TGTGCCAGCAGTGCAGCCGGGACTAGCGGGAACAATGAGCAGTTCTTC
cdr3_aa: CASSAAGTSGNNEQFF

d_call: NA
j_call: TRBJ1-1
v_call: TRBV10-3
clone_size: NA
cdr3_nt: TGTGCCATCAGTGAATGGGGGAGCACTGAAGCTTTCTTT
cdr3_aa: CAISEWGSTEAFF

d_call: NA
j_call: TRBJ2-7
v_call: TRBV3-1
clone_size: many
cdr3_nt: TGTGCCAGCAGCCAAAGAGCAGGACCCAACGAGCAGTACTTC
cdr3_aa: CASSQRAGPNEQYF

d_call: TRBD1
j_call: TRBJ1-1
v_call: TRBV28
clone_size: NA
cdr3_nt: TGTGCCAGCAGACCCCCTACAGGGGGGGACACTGAAGCTTTCTTT
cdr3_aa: CASRPPTGGDTEAFF